This TCR beta chain was recorded in a study of radiation and T cells in renal cell carcinoma. The study, taken as a whole, reports: Without pretreatment biopsies, baseline tumor clonotype presence was undetermined.

Time point given: blood 2 weeks post-SBRT. Documented treatment: 15 Gy SBRT to primary tumor, nephrectomy 4 weeks later. Clear cell pathology was present in this patient's renal cell carcinoma. Sequenced by immunoSEQ multiplex PCR; TCRdb stores in-frame clones only, minus some. The sample has roughly 120,000 clones, approximately 78% seen once. A note on this clone: What it binds is unknown.

Looked up from germline, CDR1 is SGHDT and CDR2 is YYEEEE. V lost 1 base and J lost 2, with 9 bases in between. This CDR3 has 15 amino acids. This clonotype was sampled from a woman aged 60-70 years with renal cell carcinoma. The specimen was blood, collected from a patient whose treatment included radiotherapy and nephrectomy. The chain employs TRBV5-6 and TRBJ2-2; D call uncertain. This chain's CDR3 is CASSLPPPNTGELFF. The DNA of the CDR3 is TGTGCCAGCAGCTTGCCCCCCCCAAACACCGGGGAGCTGTTTTTT.